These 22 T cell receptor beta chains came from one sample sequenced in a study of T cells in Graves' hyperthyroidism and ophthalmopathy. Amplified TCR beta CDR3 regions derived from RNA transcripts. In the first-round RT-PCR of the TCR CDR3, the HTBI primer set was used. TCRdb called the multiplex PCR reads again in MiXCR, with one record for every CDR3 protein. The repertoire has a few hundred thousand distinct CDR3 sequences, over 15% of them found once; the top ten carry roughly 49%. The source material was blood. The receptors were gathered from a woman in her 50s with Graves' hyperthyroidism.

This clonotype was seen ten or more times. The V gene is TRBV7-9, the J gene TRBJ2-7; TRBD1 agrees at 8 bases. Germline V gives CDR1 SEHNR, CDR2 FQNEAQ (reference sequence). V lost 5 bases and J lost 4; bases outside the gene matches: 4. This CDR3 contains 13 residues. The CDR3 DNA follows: TGTGCCAGCAGCGGCAGGGACAGGTACGAGCAGTACTTC. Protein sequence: CASSGRDRYEQYF.

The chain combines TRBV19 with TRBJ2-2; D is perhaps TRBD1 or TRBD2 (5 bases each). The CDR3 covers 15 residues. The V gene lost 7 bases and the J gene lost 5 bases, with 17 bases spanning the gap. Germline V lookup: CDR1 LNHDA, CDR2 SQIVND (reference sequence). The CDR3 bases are TGTGCCAGTATGAGTCGGGGCCTTCCAACCGGGGAGCTGTTTTTT. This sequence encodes CASMSRGLPTGELFF.

The CDR3 here is CASSSKRPGQGIKASGSLYEQFF. CDR3 nucleotides: TGTGCCAGCAGTTCCAAAAGGCCGGGACAGGGTATCAAGGCTAGCGGGAGTTTATATGAGCAGTTCTTC. The chain uses TRBV7-9 and TRBJ2-1; weak D call: TRBD2 (10 bases). Germline values: CDR1 SEHNR, CDR2 FQNEAQ (reference sequence). The V end lost 6 bases, the J end lost 8 bases, and 44 bases lay between the germline ends. This CDR3 contains 23 residues.

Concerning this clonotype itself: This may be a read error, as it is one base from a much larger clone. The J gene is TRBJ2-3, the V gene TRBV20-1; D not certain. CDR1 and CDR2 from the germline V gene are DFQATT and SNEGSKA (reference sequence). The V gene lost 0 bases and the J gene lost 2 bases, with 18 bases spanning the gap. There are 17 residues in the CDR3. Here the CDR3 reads CSARDSRADRDTDTQYF. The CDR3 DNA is TGCAGTGCTAGAGATTCTCGGGCGGACCGAGACACAGATACGCAGTATTTT.

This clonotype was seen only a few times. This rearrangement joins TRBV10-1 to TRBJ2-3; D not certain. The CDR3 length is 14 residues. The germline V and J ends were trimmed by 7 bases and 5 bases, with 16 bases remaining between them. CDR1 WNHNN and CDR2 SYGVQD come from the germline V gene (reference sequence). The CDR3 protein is CASIGPRDQDTQYF. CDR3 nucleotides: TGCGCCAGCATAGGACCGCGCGATCAAGATACGCAGTATTTT.

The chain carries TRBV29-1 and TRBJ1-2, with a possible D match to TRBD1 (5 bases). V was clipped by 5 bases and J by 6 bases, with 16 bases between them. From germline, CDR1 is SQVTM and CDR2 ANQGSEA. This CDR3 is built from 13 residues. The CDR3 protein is CSVRVEGTHGYTF. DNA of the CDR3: TGCAGCGTTAGGGTCGAGGGGACGCATGGCTACACCTTC.

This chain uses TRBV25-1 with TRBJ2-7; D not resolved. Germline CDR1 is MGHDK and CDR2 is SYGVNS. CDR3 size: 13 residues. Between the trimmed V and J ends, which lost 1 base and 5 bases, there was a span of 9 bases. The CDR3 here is CASSEWGNNEQYV. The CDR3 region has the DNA TGTGCCAGCAGTGAATGGGGTAACAACGAGCAGTACGTC.

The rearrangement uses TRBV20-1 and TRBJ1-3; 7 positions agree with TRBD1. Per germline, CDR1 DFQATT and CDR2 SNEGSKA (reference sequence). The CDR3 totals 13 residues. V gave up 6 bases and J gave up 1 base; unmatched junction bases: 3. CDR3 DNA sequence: TGCAGTGCGCGCAGGGGGTCTGGAAACACCATATATTTT. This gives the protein CSARRGSGNTIYF.

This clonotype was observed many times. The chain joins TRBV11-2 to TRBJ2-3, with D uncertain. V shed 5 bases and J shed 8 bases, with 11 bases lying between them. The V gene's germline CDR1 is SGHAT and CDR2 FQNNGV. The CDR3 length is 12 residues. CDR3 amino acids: CASSQTGFTQYF. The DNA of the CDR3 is TGTGCCAGCAGCCAAACTGGATTTACGCAGTATTTT.

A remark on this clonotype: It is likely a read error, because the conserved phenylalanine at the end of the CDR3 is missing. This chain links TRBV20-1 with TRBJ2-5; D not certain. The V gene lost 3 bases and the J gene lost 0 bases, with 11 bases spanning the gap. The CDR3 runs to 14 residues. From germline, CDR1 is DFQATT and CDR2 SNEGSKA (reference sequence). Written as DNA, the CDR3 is TGCAGTGCTAGCCCCATAGGGTACCAAGAGACCCAGTACTCC. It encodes CSASPIGYQETQYS.

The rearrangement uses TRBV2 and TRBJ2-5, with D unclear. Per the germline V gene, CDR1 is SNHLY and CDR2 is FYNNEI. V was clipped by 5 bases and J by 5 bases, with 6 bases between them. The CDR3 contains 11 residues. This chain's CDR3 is CASSNRETQYF. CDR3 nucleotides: TGTGCCAGCAGTAACCGGGAGACCCAGTACTTC. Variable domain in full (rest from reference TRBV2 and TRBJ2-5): EPEVTQTPSHQVTQMGQEVILRCVPISNHLYFYWYRQILGQKVEFLVSFYNNEISEKSEIFDDQFSVERPDGSNFTLKIRSTKLEDSAMYFCASSNRETQYFGPGTRLLVL.

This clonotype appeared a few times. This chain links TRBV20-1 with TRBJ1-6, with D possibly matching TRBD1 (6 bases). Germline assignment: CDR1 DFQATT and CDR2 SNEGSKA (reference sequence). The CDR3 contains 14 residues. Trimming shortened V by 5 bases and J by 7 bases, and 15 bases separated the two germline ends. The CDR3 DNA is TGCAGTGCTGGACCGAGGGGGATAAATTCACCCCTCCACTTT. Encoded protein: CSAGPRGINSPLHF.

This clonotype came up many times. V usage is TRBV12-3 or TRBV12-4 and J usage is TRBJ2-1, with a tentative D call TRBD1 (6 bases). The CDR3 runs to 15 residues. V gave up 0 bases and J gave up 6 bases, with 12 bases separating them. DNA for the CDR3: TGTGCCAGCAGTTTAGCGGGGGCCTGGGGCAATGAGCAGTTCTTC. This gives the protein CASSLAGAWGNEQFF.

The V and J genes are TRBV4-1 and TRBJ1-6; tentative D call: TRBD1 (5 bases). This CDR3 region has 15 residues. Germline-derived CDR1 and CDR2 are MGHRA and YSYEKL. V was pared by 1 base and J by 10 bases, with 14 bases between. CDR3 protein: CASSQAPGPGSPLHF. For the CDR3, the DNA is TGCGCCAGCAGCCAAGCCCCGGGACCAGGATCACCCCTCCACTTT.

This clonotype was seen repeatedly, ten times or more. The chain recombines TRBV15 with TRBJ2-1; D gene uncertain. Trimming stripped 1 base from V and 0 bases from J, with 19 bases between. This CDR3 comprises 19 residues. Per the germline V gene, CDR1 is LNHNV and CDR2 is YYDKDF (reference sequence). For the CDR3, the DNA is TGTGCCACCAGCAGAGTCATGTCACAACTCGCCTCCTCCTACAATGAGCAGTTCTTC. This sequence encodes CATSRVMSQLASSYNEQFF.

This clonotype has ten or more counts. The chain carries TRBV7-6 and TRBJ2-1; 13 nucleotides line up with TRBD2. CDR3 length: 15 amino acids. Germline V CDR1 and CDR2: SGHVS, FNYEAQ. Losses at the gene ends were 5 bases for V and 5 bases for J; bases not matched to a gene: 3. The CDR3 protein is CASSQGLAGDNEQFF. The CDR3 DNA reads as TGTGCCAGCAGCCAAGGACTAGCGGGGGACAATGAGCAGTTCTTC. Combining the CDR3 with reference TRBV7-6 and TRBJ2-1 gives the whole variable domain GAGVSQSPRYKVTKRGQDVALRCDPISGHVSLYWYRQALGQGPEFLTYFNYEAQQDKSGLPNDRFSAERPEGSISTLTIQRTEQRDSAMYRCASSQGLAGDNEQFFGPGTRLTVL.

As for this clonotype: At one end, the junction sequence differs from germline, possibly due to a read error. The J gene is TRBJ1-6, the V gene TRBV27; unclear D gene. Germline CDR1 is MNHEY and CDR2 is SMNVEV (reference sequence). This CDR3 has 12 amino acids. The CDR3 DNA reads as TGTGCCAACAGTTTAGAAGGGTCACCCCTCCACTTT. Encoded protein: CANSLEGSPLHF.

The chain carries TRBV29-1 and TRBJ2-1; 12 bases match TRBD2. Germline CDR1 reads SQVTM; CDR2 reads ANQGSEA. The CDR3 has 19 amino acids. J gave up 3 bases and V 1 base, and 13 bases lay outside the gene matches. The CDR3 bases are TGCAGCGTTGAAGCCCCGGGGCTAGCGGGAGGGCCTGGCTACAATGAGCAGTTCTTC. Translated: CSVEAPGLAGGPGYNEQFF.

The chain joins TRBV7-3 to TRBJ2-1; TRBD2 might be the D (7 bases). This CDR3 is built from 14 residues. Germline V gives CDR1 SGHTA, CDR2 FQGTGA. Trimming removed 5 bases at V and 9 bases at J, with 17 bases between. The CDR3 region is CASSPPGEGGEQFF. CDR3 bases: TGTGCCAGCAGCCCCCCCGGGGAGGGGGGTGAGCAGTTCTTC.

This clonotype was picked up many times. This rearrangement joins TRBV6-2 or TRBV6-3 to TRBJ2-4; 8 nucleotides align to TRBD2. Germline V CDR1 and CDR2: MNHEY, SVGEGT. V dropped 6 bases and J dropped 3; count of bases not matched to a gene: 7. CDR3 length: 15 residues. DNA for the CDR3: TGTGCCAGCAGCCAACTAGCGGCCCTCAAAAACATTCAGTACTTC. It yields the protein CASSQLAALKNIQYF.

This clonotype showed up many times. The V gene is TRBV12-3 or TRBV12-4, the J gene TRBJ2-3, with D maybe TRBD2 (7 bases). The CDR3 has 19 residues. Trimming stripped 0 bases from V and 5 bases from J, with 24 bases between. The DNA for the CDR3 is TGTGCCAGCAGTTTAGCGGGTGGATTAGGGGGGGGACTGGGAGATACGCAGTATTTT. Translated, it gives CASSLAGGLGGGLGDTQYF.

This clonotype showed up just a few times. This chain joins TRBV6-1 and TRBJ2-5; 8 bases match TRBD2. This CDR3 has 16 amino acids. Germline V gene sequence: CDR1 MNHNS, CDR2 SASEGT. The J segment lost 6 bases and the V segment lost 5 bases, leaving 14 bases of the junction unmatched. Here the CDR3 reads CASSPGLVLSGKTQYF. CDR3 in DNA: TGTGCCAGCAGTCCGGGACTAGTTTTATCAGGGAAGACCCAGTACTTC.